The 30 T cell receptor beta chains listed next were all sequenced from one sample in a study of cytomegalovirus exposure and HLA in healthy donors (dated by TCRdb to about 2017). Library preparation employed the immunoSEQ multiplex PCR assay. The multiplex PCR relied on a mix of 60 forward primers for TCR Vbeta segments and 13 reverse primers for TCR Jbeta segments. The immuneACCESS repertoire file appears here via TCRdb, limited to in-frame rearrangements. These files lack a portion of the clones; in checked studies, under half of the deficit traces to unresolved V genes, and the cause of the others is not known. The sample yields approximately 180,000 clones; about four fifths were counted once. The ten largest account for 4% to 5% of the sample. Sequencing was performed on PBMCs. These receptors all stem from a woman under 30 in good health and CMV-seropositive.

The chain uses TRBV2 and TRBJ1-1; 7 bases line up with TRBD1. Trimming at V came to 8 bases and at J to 6 bases, leaving 12 bases not matched to a gene. CDR1 and CDR2 (germline): SNHLY, FYNNEI. The CDR3 has 14 amino acids. CDR3 protein: CASGPDRSFAEAFF. CDR3 in DNA: TGTGCCAGCGGCCCGGACAGGTCATTTGCTGAAGCTTTCTTT.

The CDR3, as DNA: TGTGCCTCCTCTAAGGGGACTAATGAAAAACTGTTTTTT. Residues: CASSKGTNEKLFF. This chain uses TRBV30 with TRBJ1-4, with D tentatively TRBD1 (5 bases). V lost 7 bases to trimming and J lost 2 bases, with 11 bases between them. Germline V lookup: CDR1 GTSNPN, CDR2 SVGIG (reference sequence). This CDR3 has 13 amino acids.

In nucleotides, the CDR3 is TGCGCCAGCAGCCGACTGGGGGGAGAAGGAAACACCATATATTTT. Residues: CASSRLGGEGNTIYF. This chain connects TRBV5-1 to TRBJ1-3; D is possibly TRBD1 (5 bases). This CDR3 is built from 15 residues. Per the germline V gene, CDR1 is SGHRS and CDR2 is YFSETQ. V was cut by 4 bases and J by 4 bases, with 15 bases left in between.

V gene TRBV19 combines with J gene TRBJ1-3; tentative D call: TRBD1 (6 bases). This CDR3 contains 16 residues. Trimming stripped 7 bases from V and 1 base from J, with 17 bases between. In germline, CDR1 is LNHDA, CDR2 SQIVND (reference sequence). The CDR3 bases are TGTGCCAGTACAGAGATGGGGGCTGAATCTGGAAACACCATATATTTT. It translates to CASTEMGAESGNTIYF.

J is TRBJ2-4 and V is TRBV7-9; possible D gene TRBD1, 6 bases. Trimming stripped 5 bases from V and 8 bases from J, with 25 bases between. CDR1 is SEHNR and CDR2 is FQNEAQ in the germline V gene (reference sequence). The CDR3 loop spans 17 amino acids. The CDR3 loop reads CASSASGTRAKRYIQYF. The CDR3 DNA reads TGTGCCAGCAGCGCATCCGGGACAAGGGCTAAAAGATACATTCAGTACTTC.

V and J are TRBV7-9 and TRBJ2-6, with 9 bases that match TRBD1. The J segment lost 0 bases and the V segment lost 6 bases, leaving 9 bases of the junction unmatched. CDR1 is SEHNR, CDR2 FQNEAQ, per germline (reference sequence). This CDR3 has 18 residues. CDR3 sequence: CASRTPGQGISGANVLTF. In DNA, the CDR3 is TGTGCCAGCAGGACTCCGGGACAGGGAATCTCTGGGGCCAACGTCCTGACTTTC.

The rearrangement links TRBV14 to TRBJ1-6, with 10 bases fitting TRBD1. The CDR3 spans 16 residues. J lost 5 bases, V lost 4 bases, and 5 bases had no gene match. The germline CDR1 and CDR2 sequences are SGHDN and FVKESK. CDR3 sequence: CASSPGQGFDNSPLHF. For the CDR3, the DNA is TGTGCCAGCAGCCCGGGACAGGGGTTCGATAATTCACCCCTCCACTTT. Filled out from reference TRBV14 and TRBJ1-6, the complete variable domain reads EAGVTQFPSHSVIEKGQTVTLRCDPISGHDNLYWYRRVMGKEIKFLLHFVKESKQDESGMPNNRFLAERTGGTYSTLKVQPAELEDSGVYFCASSPGQGFDNSPLHFGNGTRLTVT.

The rearrangement joins TRBV27 to TRBJ2-7; 9 bases agree with TRBD1. Trimming cost V 2 bases and J 3 bases; bases outside gene matches: 2. CDR3 length equals 14 residues. Per the germline V gene, CDR1 is MNHEY and CDR2 is SMNVEV (reference sequence). DNA of the CDR3: TGTGCCAGCAGTTTACCGGGACAGGGCTACGAGCAGTACTTC. As protein: CASSLPGQGYEQYF.

The chain is built from TRBV5-1 and TRBJ2-3; 9 bases match TRBD2. This CDR3 is built from 16 residues. In germline, CDR1 is SGHRS, CDR2 YFSETQ. V trimming: 0 bases; J trimming: 5 bases; junction bases outside the gene matches: 7. As DNA, the CDR3 is TGCGCCAGCAGCTTGGCCCCGGGACTAGCAGGAGATACGCAGTATTTT. It specifies CASSLAPGLAGDTQYF.

This rearrangement joins TRBV11-2 to TRBJ1-1, with D perhaps TRBD1 (5 bases). The V end was cut by 3 bases, the J end by 1 base, with 15 bases between. The germline V gene has CDR1 SGHAT and CDR2 FQNNGV. This CDR3 has 16 residues. The CDR3 is CASSFVWGQGNTEAFF. For the CDR3, the DNA is TGTGCCAGCAGCTTCGTTTGGGGCCAGGGGAACACTGAAGCTTTCTTT.

The V gene is TRBV7-5, the J gene TRBJ1-5. TRBV7-5 is shown as a pseudogene. The CDR3 extends over 15 amino acids. This chain's CDR3 is CARSLGEVGNQPQHF. For the CDR3, the DNA is TGTGCCAGAAGCTTGGGGGAGGTAGGCAATCAGCCCCAGCATTTT.

The chain combines TRBV6-1 with TRBJ1-1; D possibly corresponds to TRBD1 (5 bases). The V gene lost 8 bases and the J gene lost 1 base, with 11 bases spanning the gap. The CDR3 has 13 amino acids. The germline gives CDR1 MNHNS, CDR2 SASEGT. This CDR3 is CASPDTKNTEAFF. DNA for the CDR3: TGTGCCAGCCCGGACACCAAGAACACTGAAGCTTTCTTT.

J is TRBJ2-7 and V is TRBV5-1; tentative D call: TRBD1 (6 bases). This CDR3 contains 16 residues. In germline, CDR1 is SGHRS, CDR2 YFSETQ. Trimming took off 3 bases at V and 2 bases at J, with 18 bases between the two ends. CDR3 in amino acids: CASSSGTWYFPYEQYF. Here the CDR3 DNA reads TGCGCCAGCAGCTCCGGGACATGGTATTTCCCCTACGAGCAGTACTTC.

The rearrangement joins TRBV7-2 to TRBJ2-3; possibly TRBD2 for D (6 bases). Germline CDR1 SGHTA, CDR2 FQGNSA. The CDR3 covers 15 residues. Trimming shortened V by 3 bases and J by 1 base, and 11 bases separated the two germline ends. CDR3 sequence reads: CASSFGGPGTDTQYF. As DNA, the CDR3 is TGTGCCAGCAGCTTTGGAGGGCCTGGCACAGATACGCAGTATTTT.

In its sample, this clone was seen once. The chain employs TRBV5-5 and TRBJ2-7, with D perhaps TRBD1 (6 bases). CDR1 and CDR2 (germline): SGHKS, YYEKEE (reference sequence). The V end lost 3 bases, the J end lost 3 bases, and 13 bases lay between the germline ends. CDR3 length equals 14 residues. The CDR3 reads CASSSWDMDYEQYF. The CDR3 bases are TGTGCCAGCAGCTCCTGGGACATGGACTACGAGCAGTACTTC. Full variable domain (remainder filled in from reference TRBV5-5 and TRBJ2-7): DAGVTQSPTHLIKTRGQQVTLRCSPISGHKSVSWYQQVLGQGPQFIFQYYEKEERGRGNFPDRFSARQFPNYSSELNVNALLLGDSALYLCASSSWDMDYEQYFGPGTRLTVT.

The chain employs TRBV9 and TRBJ2-5; 9 positions agree with TRBD1. Germline lookup yields CDR1 SGDLS and CDR2 YYNGEE. The CDR3 has 15 residues. V shed 4 bases and J 4 bases; nucleotides not matched to a gene: 8. CDR3 sequence: CASSTRTGEGETQYF. The DNA of the CDR3 is TGTGCCAGCAGCACCCGGACAGGGGAGGGAGAGACCCAGTACTTC.

The chain couples TRBV5-4 to TRBJ1-2, with 10 bases fitting TRBD1. V lost 5 bases to trimming and J lost 4 bases; unmatched junction nucleotides: 5. From germline, CDR1 is SGHNT and CDR2 YYREEE (reference sequence). The CDR3 totals 14 residues. CDR3 residues: CASRRQGAPYGYTF. The CDR3 DNA sequence: TGTGCCAGCAGACGACAGGGGGCACCCTATGGCTACACCTTC.

J is TRBJ2-1 and V is TRBV5-4; D is unresolved. Germline V lookup: CDR1 SGHNT, CDR2 YYREEE (reference sequence). The CDR3 spans 13 residues. V was shortened by 4 bases and J by 12 bases, with 17 bases between the two germline ends. The CDR3 reads CASSPATNSRQFF. The CDR3 nucleotides read TGTGCCAGCAGCCCAGCTACGAACAGCAGGCAGTTCTTC.

The chain carries TRBV5-1 and TRBJ1-2; TRBD1 matches at 10 bases. V shed 4 bases, J shed 0 bases, and the junction held 6 bases outside the gene matches. The CDR3 is 16 residues long. Germline assignment: CDR1 SGHRS and CDR2 YFSETQ. CDR3 coding DNA: TGCGCCAGCAGCGACCGGGACAGGGGTGCTAACTATGGCTACACCTTC. Its translation: CASSDRDRGANYGYTF.

This chain uses TRBV28 with TRBJ2-5; 10 bases map to TRBD2. This CDR3 is 17 amino acids long. J was trimmed by 5 bases and V by 5 bases; bases with no gene match: 14. Germline V gene data show CDR1 as MDHEN and CDR2 as SYDVKM. The CDR3 region has the DNA TGTGCCAGCAGTCCACCCCTGGTAGCGGGGGGCGGGGAGACCCAGTACTTC. Protein sequence: CASSPPLVAGGGETQYF.

J is TRBJ1-2 and V is TRBV7-9; TRBD1 agrees at 7 bases. The germline gives CDR1 SEHNR, CDR2 FQNEAQ (reference sequence). The CDR3 runs 17 residues. With V trimmed by 5 bases and J by 5 bases, 17 bases remained unmatched. This CDR3 is CASSLQGIKGLDYGYTF. The CDR3 bases are TGTGCCAGCAGCCTACAGGGGATAAAAGGCTTGGATTATGGCTACACCTTC.

The chain carries TRBV9 and TRBJ1-1; D is perhaps TRBD1 (5 bases). V lost 5 bases and J 4 bases, leaving 18 bases between the germline ends. The CDR3 totals 15 residues. The germline CDR1 and CDR2 sequences are SGDLS and YYNGEE. DNA of the CDR3: TGTGCCAGCAGTGGAATCGGGGGTATTGGCACTGAAGCTTTCTTT. It translates to CASSGIGGIGTEAFF.

The gene calls are TRBV2 and TRBJ2-5; TRBD2 aligns across 7 bases. The CDR3 runs 11 residues. Germline CDR1 SNHLY, CDR2 FYNNEI. The V gene end was trimmed by 10 bases and the J gene end by 9 bases; junction bases not matched to a gene: 8. CDR3 nucleotides: TGTGCCAACGGGCCCGCGGGGGCCCAGTACTTC. Translated, it gives CANGPAGAQYF.

The rearrangement links TRBV11-2 to TRBJ2-7; TRBD1 agrees at 9 bases. The J segment lost 7 bases and the V segment lost 4 bases, leaving 5 bases of the junction unmatched. This CDR3 contains 13 residues. The germline V gene encodes CDR1 SGHAT and CDR2 FQNNGV. The CDR3 reads CASSYRTGEEQYF. For the CDR3, the DNA is TGTGCCAGCAGCTACCGGACAGGGGAGGAGCAGTACTTC.

A single count supports this clone. The chain couples TRBV7-2 to TRBJ2-5, with D possibly being TRBD2 (7 bases). Trimming took 5 bases from V and 4 from J, leaving 20 bases between them. Germline V gene lookup returns CDR1 SGHTA and CDR2 FQGNSA. The CDR3 is 16 amino acids. The CDR3 protein is CASSRGAQGGRETQYF. In DNA form, the CDR3 reads TGTGCCAGCAGCCGGGGGGCACAGGGTGGGCGAGAGACCCAGTACTTC.

The rearrangement uses TRBV5-6 and TRBJ2-1; the D gene is possibly TRBD2 (6 bases). Germline V gene lookup returns CDR1 SGHDT and CDR2 YYEEEE. Trimming removed 2 bases from V and 6 bases from J, with 15 bases in between. The CDR3 has 15 residues. The CDR3 DNA reads TGTGCCAGCAGCTTTACGGGGGACCTATCCAATGAGCAGTTCTTC. This codes for CASSFTGDLSNEQFF.

The rearrangement joins TRBV19 to TRBJ1-3; D is possibly TRBD1 (6 bases). The CDR3 has 14 residues. CDR1 and CDR2 (germline): LNHDA, SQIVND (reference sequence). V lost 7 bases and J 0 bases, leaving 10 bases between the germline ends. The CDR3 sequence: CASTFRGSGNTIYF. The CDR3 DNA follows: TGTGCCAGTACTTTCAGGGGCTCTGGAAACACCATATATTTT.

This clone was observed a few times. The chain employs TRBV5-4 and TRBJ2-3; TRBD2 matches at 8 bases. Germline V CDR1 and CDR2: SGHNT, YYREEE (reference sequence). The CDR3 is 17 residues long. J lost 1 base, V lost 4 bases, and 11 bases had no gene match. CDR3 nucleotides: TGTGCCAGCAGCCGGGAGGGGCTAGCGGGTCGCACAGATACGCAGTATTTT. Its protein is CASSREGLAGRTDTQYF.

This clone was seen only a few times. This rearrangement joins TRBV5-1 to TRBJ2-7; 14 positions agree with TRBD2. The CDR3 loop spans 19 amino acids. CDR1 is SGHRS, CDR2 YFSETQ, per germline. After removal of 4 bases from V and 0 bases from J, the junction contained 12 bases not matched to a gene. The chain's CDR3 is CASSRTSGGPGASSYEQYF. DNA of the CDR3: TGCGCCAGCAGCAGGACTAGCGGGGGGCCCGGCGCGAGCTCCTACGAGCAGTACTTC.

The rearrangement joins TRBV6-6 to TRBJ1-5, with TRBD1 matching over 8 bases. Germline lookup yields CDR1 MNHNY and CDR2 SVGAGI (reference sequence). V shed 5 bases and J 4 bases; nucleotides not matched to a gene: 4. The CDR3 sequence is 14 residues long. CDR3 protein: CASSPRQGNQPQHF. The CDR3 coding sequence is TGTGCCAGCAGTCCCCGACAGGGGAATCAGCCCCAGCATTTT.